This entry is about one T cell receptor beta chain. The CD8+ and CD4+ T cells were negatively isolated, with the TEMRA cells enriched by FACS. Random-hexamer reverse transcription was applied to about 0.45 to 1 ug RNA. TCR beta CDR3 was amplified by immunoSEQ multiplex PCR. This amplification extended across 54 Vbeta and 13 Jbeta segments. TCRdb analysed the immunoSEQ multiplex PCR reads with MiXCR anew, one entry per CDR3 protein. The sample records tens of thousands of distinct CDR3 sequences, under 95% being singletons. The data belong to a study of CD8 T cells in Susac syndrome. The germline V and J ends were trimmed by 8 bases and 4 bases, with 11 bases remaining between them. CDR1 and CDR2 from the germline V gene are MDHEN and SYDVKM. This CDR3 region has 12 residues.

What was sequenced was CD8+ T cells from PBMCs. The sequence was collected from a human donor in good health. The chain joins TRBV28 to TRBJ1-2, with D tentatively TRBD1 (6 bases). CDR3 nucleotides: TGTGCCAGCCGGGACACTATCTATGGCTACACCTTC. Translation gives CASRDTIYGYTF.